This TCR beta chain was found in a study of control samples from healthy donors and cancer patients. Germline CDR1 MNHNY, CDR2 SVGAGI (reference sequence). This CDR3 has 14 residues. V was trimmed by 5 bases and J by 8 bases, leaving 16 bases between them. The assay was immunoSEQ multiplex PCR, and TCRdb's table has in-frame clones only and misses some. The sample yields about 190,000 clones, approximately 90% seen once. The material sequenced was blood. The receptor comes from a man under 40 in good health. The chain recombines TRBV6-6 with TRBJ1-3; D perhaps matches TRBD1 (5 bases). The CDR3 sequence: CASSTSGHLHTIYF. The CDR3, as DNA: TGTGCCAGCAGTACCAGTGGACACCTTCACACCATATATTTT.